Listed below are T cell receptor beta chains from one sample, sequenced in a study of shared clonotypes between healthy human individuals. Generated by immunoSEQ multiplex PCR, the TCRdb table keeps only in-frame clones and is missing some. The data hold around 750,000 clones, with approximately 74% observed a single time. Input material: memory CD4+ T cells sorted from blood. These receptors were taken from a woman between 25 and 40 years old in good health. CDR3s include the opening cysteine and the closing phenylalanine or tryptophan. The order of the fields is D gene, clone size, J gene, V gene, CDR3 length, CDR3 DNA, CDR3 protein. A D gene is named only where the DNA matches it firmly. Size values are once, few and many counts, or a class for expanded clones, and some rows have none.

>TRBD2|-|TRBJ2-1|TRBV6-6|16
TGTGCCAGCAAACCACTAGCCGGGACTAACTACAATGAGCAGTTCTTC
CASKPLAGTNYNEQFF
>TRBD1|few|TRBJ1-1|TRBV2|14
TGTGCCAGCAGTGTGGGACAGATGAACACTGAAGCTTTCTTT
CASSVGQMNTEAFF
>-|-|TRBJ2-7|TRBV28|13
TGTGCCAGCAGTGGACATTCCCTCTACGAGCAGTACTTC
CASSGHSLYEQYF
>-|few|TRBJ2-5|TRBV10-3|14
TGTGCCATCAGTGATCCCACTACGGTGGAGACCCAGTACTTC
CAISDPTTVETQYF
>TRBD2|-|TRBJ2-3|TRBV5-5|16
TGTGCCAGCAGCCCCCCCCTAGCGGGGAACACAGATACGCAGTATTTT
CASSPPLAGNTDTQYF
>-|once|TRBJ1-2|TRBV28|15
TGTGCCAGCACCACCCTATGGGGGGGACTAGGGGGCTACACCTTC
CASTTLWGGLGGYTF
>TRBD2|-|TRBJ2-1|TRBV4-1|18
TGCGCCAGCAGCCAAGCGACGCTAGCGGGACCTTTTAACAATGAGCAGTTCTTC
CASSQATLAGPFNNEQFF
>-|-|TRBJ2-7|TRBV6-1|14
TGTGCCAGCAGTGAATTGGGGGGCAGGGGCGAGCAGTACTTC
CASSELGGRGEQYF
>TRBD2|-|TRBJ2-7|TRBV7-8|16
TGTGCCAGCAGCTTAGGACTAGCGGGAGAAGGATACGAGCAGTACTTC
CASSLGLAGEGYEQYF
>TRBD2|-|TRBJ2-7|TRBV11-1|15
TGTGCCAACGAGGTCGGTGGGAGGGCCGTCTACGAGCAGTACTTC
CANEVGGRAVYEQYF